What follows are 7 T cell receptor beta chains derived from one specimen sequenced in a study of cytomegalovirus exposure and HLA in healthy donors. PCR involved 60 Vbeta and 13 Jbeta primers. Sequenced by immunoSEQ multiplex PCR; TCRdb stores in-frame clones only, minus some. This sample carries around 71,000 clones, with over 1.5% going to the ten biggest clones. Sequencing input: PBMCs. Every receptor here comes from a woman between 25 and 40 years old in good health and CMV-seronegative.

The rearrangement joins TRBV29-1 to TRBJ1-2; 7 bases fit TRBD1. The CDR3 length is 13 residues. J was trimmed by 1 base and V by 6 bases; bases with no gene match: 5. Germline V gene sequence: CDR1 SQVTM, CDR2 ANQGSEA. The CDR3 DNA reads TGCAGCGTCCGGGACAGCAGTAACTATGGCTACACCTTC. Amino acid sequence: CSVRDSSNYGYTF.

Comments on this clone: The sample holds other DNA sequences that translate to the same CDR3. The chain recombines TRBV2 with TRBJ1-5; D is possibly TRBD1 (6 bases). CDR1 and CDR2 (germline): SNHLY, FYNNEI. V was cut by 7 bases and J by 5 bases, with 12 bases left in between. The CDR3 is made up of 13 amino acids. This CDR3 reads CASNRQVDQPQHF. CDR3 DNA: TGTGCCAGCAATAGACAGGTCGATCAGCCCCAGCATTTT.

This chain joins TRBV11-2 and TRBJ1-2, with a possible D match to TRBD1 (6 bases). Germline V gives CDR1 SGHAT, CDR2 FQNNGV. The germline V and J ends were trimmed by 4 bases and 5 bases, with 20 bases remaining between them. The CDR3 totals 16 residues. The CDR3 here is CASSSRGGATGYGYTF. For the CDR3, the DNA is TGTGCCAGCAGCTCAAGGGGGGGGGCGACTGGGTATGGCTACACCTTC.

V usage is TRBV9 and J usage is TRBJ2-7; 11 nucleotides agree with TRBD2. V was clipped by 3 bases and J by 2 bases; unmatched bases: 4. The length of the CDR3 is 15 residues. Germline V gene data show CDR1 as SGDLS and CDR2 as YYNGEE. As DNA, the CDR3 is TGTGCCAGCAGCGCGGGACTAGCGGACACCTACGAGCAGTACTTC. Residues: CASSAGLADTYEQYF.

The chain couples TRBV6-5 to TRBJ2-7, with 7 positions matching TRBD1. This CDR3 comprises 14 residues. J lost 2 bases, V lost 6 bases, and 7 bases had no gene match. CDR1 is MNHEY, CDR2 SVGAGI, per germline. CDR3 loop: CASRADRPAYEQYF. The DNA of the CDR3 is TGTGCCAGCAGAGCGGACAGGCCTGCCTACGAGCAGTACTTC.

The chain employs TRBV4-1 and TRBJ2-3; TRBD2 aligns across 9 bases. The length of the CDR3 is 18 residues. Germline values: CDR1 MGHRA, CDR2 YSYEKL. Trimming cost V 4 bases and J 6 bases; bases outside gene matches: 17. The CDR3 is CASSLLIAGVEGADTQYF. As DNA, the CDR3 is TGCGCCAGCAGCCTTCTAATAGCGGGGGTGGAGGGGGCGGATACGCAGTATTTT.

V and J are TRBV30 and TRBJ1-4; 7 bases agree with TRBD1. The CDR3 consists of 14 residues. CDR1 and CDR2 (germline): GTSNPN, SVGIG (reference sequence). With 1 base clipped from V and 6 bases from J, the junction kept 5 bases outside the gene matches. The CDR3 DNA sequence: TGTGCCTGGAGTGGAGGGGGCAGGGATGAAAAACTGTTTTTT. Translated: CAWSGGGRDEKLFF.